The next 15 T cell receptor beta chains were all read from a single sample in a study of shared clonotypes between healthy human individuals. Profiled with immunoSEQ multiplex PCR; TCRdb holds only in-frame clones, not every one. In the table there are some 2.1 million clones, just under 95% of which are singletons. CD45RO-negative, CCR7-positively selected cells formed the naive CD8 fraction, excluding terminally differentiated effector memory CD45RA+ cells. Sequencing used naive CD8+ T cells sorted from blood. Receptors were obtained from a man aged 18 to 30 in good health.

V usage is TRBV10-2 and J usage is TRBJ2-7; 7 nucleotides line up with TRBD1. The CDR3 is 13 amino acids. V gave up 8 bases and J gave up 2 bases; unmatched junction bases: 6. Germline V CDR1 and CDR2: WSHSY, SAAADI. The CDR3 nucleotides read TGCGCCAGCGGCGACAGGGAAACCTACGAGCAGTACTTC. Amino acid sequence: CASGDRETYEQYF.

This clone was found once. The chain uses TRBV5-6 and TRBJ1-4; D perhaps matches TRBD1 (5 bases). Per the germline V gene, CDR1 is SGHDT and CDR2 is YYEEEE. The CDR3 loop spans 15 amino acids. The V end was cut by 5 bases, the J end by 0 bases, with 11 bases between. This CDR3 is CASRYRGATNEKLFF. In DNA form, the CDR3 reads TGTGCCAGCAGGTACCGGGGCGCAACTAATGAAAAACTGTTTTTT.

This chain connects TRBV5-6 to TRBJ2-1; D gene ambiguous. This CDR3 comprises 15 residues. CDR1 and CDR2 from the germline V gene are SGHDT and YYEEEE. V dropped 0 bases and J dropped 2 bases, with 9 bases sitting between them. CDR3 bases: TGTGCCAGCAGCTTGGGGATAGGGCCCTACAATGAGCAGTTCTTC. Protein: CASSLGIGPYNEQFF.

This clone was seen a single time. V and J are TRBV7-3 and TRBJ2-7; D may be TRBD2 (6 bases). Trimming took off 5 bases at V and 7 bases at J, with 12 bases between the two ends. CDR3 length equals 12 residues. CDR1 is SGHTA and CDR2 is FQGTGA in the germline V gene. The CDR3 region has the DNA TGTGCCAGCAGCCCGACCGGGAGTGAGCAGTACTTC. The encoded protein is CASSPTGSEQYF.

The chain joins TRBV5-4 to TRBJ1-1; 10 positions match TRBD1. CDR3 length equals 13 residues. Germline CDR1 SGHNT, CDR2 YYREEE (reference sequence). J gave up 7 bases and V 4 bases, and 4 bases lay outside the gene matches. The CDR3 DNA follows: TGTGCCAGCAGCATGGACAGGGGGGATGAAGCTTTCTTT. Protein sequence: CASSMDRGDEAFF. Filled out from reference TRBV5-4 and TRBJ1-1, the complete variable domain reads ETGVTQSPTHLIKTRGQQVTLRCSSQSGHNTVSWYQQALGQGPQFIFQYYREEENGRGNFPPRFSGLQFPNYSSELNVNALELDDSALYLCASSMDRGDEAFFGQGTRLTVV.

The chain uses TRBV5-6 and TRBJ2-1; 9 bases are a match to TRBD1. Trimming removed 4 bases from V and 10 bases from J; junction bases left unmatched: 3. CDR1 is SGHDT, CDR2 YYEEEE, per germline. The CDR3 totals 12 residues. CDR3 in amino acids: CASSIGTGEQFF. The CDR3 DNA reads as TGTGCCAGCAGCATAGGGACAGGGGAGCAGTTCTTC.

V is TRBV11-3 and J is TRBJ2-1, with 8 bases fitting TRBD2. CDR1 and CDR2 (germline): SGHNT, YENEEA. Trimming at V came to 5 bases and at J to 1 base, leaving 7 bases not matched to a gene. This CDR3 is built from 16 residues. The CDR3 nucleotides are TGTGCCAGCAGCGAAGGACTAGCCCCATCCTACAATGAGCAGTTCTTC. This gives the protein CASSEGLAPSYNEQFF.

The J gene is TRBJ2-2, the V gene TRBV6-5; D is uncertain. Germline CDR1 reads MNHEY; CDR2 reads SVGAGI. Trimming took off 2 bases at V and 4 bases at J, with 5 bases between the two ends. The CDR3 has 13 amino acids. For the CDR3, the DNA is TGTGCCAGCAGTTACGAGGTCACCGGGGAGCTGTTTTTT. Its translation is CASSYEVTGELFF.

The V and J genes are TRBV6-5 and TRBJ2-7; 9 bases map to TRBD1. Trimming cost V 2 bases and J 3 bases; bases outside gene matches: 8. The CDR3 loop spans 16 amino acids. Germline CDR1 and CDR2: MNHEY and SVGAGI. The CDR3 region is CASSYLGTGRLYEQYF. The CDR3 bases are TGTGCCAGCAGTTACCTCGGGACAGGGCGACTCTACGAGCAGTACTTC.

Here the CDR3 DNA reads TGTGCCAGCAGTGGAGACAGGGACGAGCAGTACTTC. It translates to CASSGDRDEQYF. The rearrangement uses TRBV2 and TRBJ2-7; 7 nucleotides align to TRBD1. Germline V gives CDR1 SNHLY, CDR2 FYNNEI. The J segment lost 5 bases and the V segment lost 4 bases, leaving 2 bases of the junction unmatched. The CDR3 spans 12 residues.

A single count supports this clone. V usage is TRBV7-8 and J usage is TRBJ2-7, with D tentatively TRBD1 (6 bases). Germline V gene data show CDR1 as SGHVS and CDR2 as FQNEAQ. CDR3 length equals 16 residues. Trimming stripped 5 bases from V and 3 bases from J, with 20 bases between. The chain's CDR3 is CASSHPGTGHYYEQYF. CDR3 bases: TGTGCCAGCAGCCACCCAGGGACGGGACATTACTACGAGCAGTACTTC.

The chain links TRBV6-6 to TRBJ1-2; D not certain. V gave up 0 bases and J gave up 8 bases, with 13 bases separating them. CDR1 is MNHNY and CDR2 is SVGAGI in the germline V gene (reference sequence). This CDR3 contains 14 residues. CDR3 sequence reads: CASSYSQVLGGYTF. For the CDR3, the DNA is TGTGCCAGCAGTTACTCGCAGGTGCTAGGGGGCTACACCTTC.

The V gene is TRBV7-8, the J gene TRBJ2-7, with TRBD2 identical over 13 bases. The V gene end was trimmed by 5 bases and the J gene end by 3 bases; junction bases not matched to a gene: 10. CDR1 SGHVS and CDR2 FQNEAQ come from the germline V gene. The CDR3 has 17 residues. CDR3 region: CASSAGLAGVPDYEQYF. The CDR3 DNA sequence: TGTGCCAGCAGCGCAGGACTAGCGGGAGTCCCCGACTACGAGCAGTACTTC.

V is TRBV27 and J is TRBJ1-6; 10 positions agree with TRBD1. The CDR3 sequence is 18 residues long. The germline V gene encodes CDR1 MNHEY and CDR2 SMNVEV (reference sequence). J was trimmed by 6 bases and V by 6 bases; bases with no gene match: 14. CDR3: CASSFQSGTGAFNSPLHF. In DNA, the CDR3 is TGTGCCAGCAGCTTCCAATCCGGGACAGGGGCCTTTAATTCACCCCTCCACTTT.

With regard to this clone: The sample has other DNA sequences that encode this CDR3 too. The DNA for the CDR3 is TGTGCCAGCAGCGTAGGTACAGGGGGCTTTGAGCAGTACTTC. It yields the protein CASSVGTGGFEQYF. The chain has TRBV9 and TRBJ2-7; 9 bases are a match to TRBD1. The V segment lost 0 bases and the J segment 7 bases; nucleotides outside the gene matches: 5. Germline V lookup: CDR1 SGDLS, CDR2 YYNGEE. CDR3 size: 14 residues.